The 8 T cell receptor beta chains below all came from one sample that was sequenced in a study of OX40 agonist ivuxolimab in advanced cancers. The repertoire was sequenced with immunoSEQ multiplex PCR; TCRdb's copy has only in-frame clones and lacks some. The table has tens of thousands of clones, 75% to 90% seen once. Sequencing used CD4+ or CD8+ T cells sorted from blood, obtained in a trial of the OX40 agonist ivuxolimab. The receptors here all came from an adult with an advanced solid tumor such as melanoma, head and neck, liver or kidney cancer.

The V and J genes are TRBV7-2 and TRBJ2-3, with 10 bases matching TRBD1. Per germline, CDR1 SGHTA and CDR2 FQGNSA. V lost 5 bases to trimming and J lost 5 bases; unmatched junction nucleotides: 10. The CDR3 is 16 amino acids. The DNA of the CDR3 is TGTGCCAGCAGCCTATGGACAGGGGGGATAGGAGATACGCAGTATTTT. It yields the protein CASSLWTGGIGDTQYF.

CDR3 nucleotide sequence: TGTGCCAGTAGTATGTCCCGGACAGGGGGATATGGCTACACCTTC. As protein: CASSMSRTGGYGYTF. The chain employs TRBV19 and TRBJ1-2, with 10 bases fitting TRBD1. The CDR3 is made up of 15 amino acids. Looked up from germline, CDR1 is LNHDA and CDR2 is SQIVND (reference sequence). With V trimmed by 3 bases and J by 5 bases, 6 bases remained unmatched.

The chain's CDR3 is CASSESAGTEAFF. The DNA of the CDR3 is TGCGCCAGCAGTGAGTCCGCCGGGACTGAAGCTTTCTTT. The V and J genes are TRBV10-1 and TRBJ1-1; D gene uncertain. Germline V gene data show CDR1 as WNHNN and CDR2 as SYGVQD (reference sequence). V was clipped by 0 bases and J by 5 bases, with 7 bases between them. The CDR3 has 13 residues.

Only one count was recorded for this clone. The chain has TRBV4-1 and TRBJ2-1; 7 bases line up with TRBD2. Germline lookup yields CDR1 MGHRA and CDR2 YSYEKL. The length of the CDR3 is 16 residues. V shed 1 base and J 2 bases; nucleotides not matched to a gene: 5. The CDR3 DNA sequence: TGCGCCAGCAGCCAAGTGGGCCGGGGGGCCTACAATGAGCAGTTCTTC. It codes for CASSQVGRGAYNEQFF.

The chain combines TRBV6-5 with TRBJ1-1, with 7 bases that match TRBD1. Germline V CDR1 and CDR2: MNHEY, SVGAGI. The CDR3 is 14 amino acids. Trimming cost V 0 bases and J 6 bases; bases outside gene matches: 4. The CDR3 DNA sequence: TGTGCCAGCAGTTACTCGACAGGGAGAGCTGAAGCTTTCTTT. Translating it yields CASSYSTGRAEAFF.

The sample holds a few counts of this clone. The chain links TRBV19 to TRBJ1-6, with no clear D. The CDR3 runs 13 residues. The germline CDR1 and CDR2 sequences are LNHDA and SQIVND (reference sequence). Trimming shortened V by 8 bases and J by 7 bases, and 12 bases separated the two germline ends. The CDR3 sequence: CASDRTGNSPLHF. CDR3 coding DNA: TGTGCCAGTGATCGGACGGGGAATTCACCCCTCCACTTT.

This clone was recorded once. The genes are TRBV11-2 and TRBJ1-2; D is unclear. Trimming removed 5 bases at V and 0 bases at J, with 10 bases between. The CDR3 runs 14 residues. Germline CDR1 SGHAT, CDR2 FQNNGV. The CDR3 sequence is CASSEGPANYGYTF. CDR3 sequence (DNA): TGTGCCAGCAGCGAAGGCCCGGCTAACTATGGCTACACCTTC.

The chain employs TRBV7-2 and TRBJ2-7; the match to TRBD2 covers 10 bases. Germline V gene data show CDR1 as SGHTA and CDR2 as FQGNSA. This CDR3 has 15 residues. The V gene end was trimmed by 3 bases and the J gene end by 4 bases; junction bases not matched to a gene: 6. The CDR3 region is CASSFGSGGPYEQYF. The CDR3 bases are TGTGCCAGCAGCTTCGGTAGCGGGGGGCCGTACGAGCAGTACTTC.